These T cell receptor beta chains were read from a single sample in a study of blood T cells in healthy people across ages. MiXCR was run by TCRdb on the 5' RACE reads, yielding one entry per CDR3 protein. The sample yields almost 550,000 distinct CDR3 sequences, around 24% seen once. The same sample was also used in a study of T cells of mothers and their children.

The sample was blood. These receptor sequences come from a boy between 10 and 17 years old in good health. CDR3s include the opening cysteine and the closing phenylalanine or tryptophan. D genes are given only for firm matches.

v_call	j_call	d_call	cdr3_aa
TRBV29-1	TRBJ1-2	TRBD1	CSVEQGADGYTF
TRBV28	TRBJ2-7	.	CASSFSPTYEQYF
TRBV24-1	TRBJ1-4	TRBD1	CATSDQGAEEKLFF
TRBV7-2	TRBJ1-1	.	CASSLAGTTEAFF
TRBV6-2/TRBV6-3	TRBJ2-4	TRBD1	CASSTRTGGWNIQYF
TRBV29-1	TRBJ1-1	.	CSVENTEAFF
TRBV4-3	TRBJ2-3	.	CASSQDVSATDTQYF
TRBV4-1	TRBJ2-3	.	CASSQEPTSPGEDTQYF
TRBV20-1	TRBJ1-5	.	CSAHQAARDQPQHF
TRBV20-1	TRBJ1-4	.	CSASQKNEKLFF
TRBV29-1	TRBJ1-1	TRBD1	CSVGPRTGDLNTEAFF
TRBV18	TRBJ1-4	.	CASSLLLEEKLFF
TRBV28	TRBJ2-7	.	CASSSPSGLSPYEQYF
TRBV6-6	.	TRBD2	CASSDPGGSYEQYF
TRBV20-1	TRBJ2-3	TRBD2	CSAMRAGVTDTQYF
TRBV6-5	TRBJ2-1	.	CASTSFGSYNEQFF
TRBV7-9	TRBJ2-1	.	CASSPSEYSYNEQFF
TRBV6-2/TRBV6-3	TRBJ2-1	TRBD1	CASRGTGPGGYNEQFF
TRBV24-1	TRBJ2-1	TRBD2	CATSDPRLAVWNEQFF
TRBV7-9	TRBJ1-5	.	CASSLASGARQPQHF
TRBV9	TRBJ1-4	.	CASSATGIIGVKLVF
TRBV7-9	TRBJ2-3	TRBD2	CASSALAGLGDTQYF
TRBV7-9	TRBJ1-4	TRBD1	CASDKQGAYEKLFF
TRBV4-1	TRBJ1-1	.	CASSGSENTEAFF
TRBV9	TRBJ2-5	.	CASSVAPKGETQYF
TRBV7-6	TRBJ2-5	.	CASSPGTAGTQYF
TRBV3-1	TRBJ2-6	.	CASSQAVLSSGANVLTF
TRBV7-6	TRBJ1-4	TRBD1	CASSLPAGTANEKLFF
TRBV19	TRBJ1-1	.	CASNPGQNMNTEAFF
TRBV29-1	TRBJ2-5	.	CSVPPLRPKETQYF
TRBV6-5	TRBJ2-6	.	CASSSVWGSGANVLTF
TRBV7-2	TRBJ1-1	.	CASSLAGAMNTEAFF